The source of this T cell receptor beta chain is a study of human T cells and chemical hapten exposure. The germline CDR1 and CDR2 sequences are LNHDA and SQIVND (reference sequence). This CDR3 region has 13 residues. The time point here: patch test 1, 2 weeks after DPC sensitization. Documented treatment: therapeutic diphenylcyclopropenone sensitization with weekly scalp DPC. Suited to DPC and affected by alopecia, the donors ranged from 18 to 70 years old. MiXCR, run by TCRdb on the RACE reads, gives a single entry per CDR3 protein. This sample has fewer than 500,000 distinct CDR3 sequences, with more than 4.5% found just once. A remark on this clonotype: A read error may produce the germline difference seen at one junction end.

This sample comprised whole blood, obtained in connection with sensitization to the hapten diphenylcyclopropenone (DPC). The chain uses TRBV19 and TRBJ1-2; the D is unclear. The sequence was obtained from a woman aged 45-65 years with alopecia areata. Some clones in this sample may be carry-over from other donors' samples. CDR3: CASSMGGVYGYTF. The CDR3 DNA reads TGTGCCAGCAGTATGGGCGGCGTGTATGGCTACACCTTC.